This entry lists 20 T cell receptor beta chains sequenced from one sample in a study of blood T cell repertoires in COVID-19. The assay was immunoSEQ multiplex PCR, and TCRdb's table has in-frame clones only and misses some. Among 150,000 to 190,000 clones listed, 76% were seen once. Sequencing used peripheral blood. Receptor source: a woman of 80 years or more with acute or convalescent COVID-19.

J is TRBJ1-2 and V is TRBV19, with 9 bases matching TRBD1. CDR1 is LNHDA, CDR2 SQIVND, per germline (reference sequence). The V gene end was trimmed by 4 bases and the J gene end by 0 bases; junction bases not matched to a gene: 9. This CDR3 contains 17 residues. As DNA, the CDR3 is TGTGCCAGTAGTACGGGACAGGGCTCAGTTCCTAACTATGGCTACACCTTC. It codes for CASSTGQGSVPNYGYTF.

The chain carries TRBV6-5 and TRBJ1-3; weak D call: TRBD1 (6 bases). From germline, CDR1 is MNHEY and CDR2 SVGAGI. V lost 6 bases, J lost 0 bases, and 12 bases lay in between. This CDR3 contains 15 residues. CDR3 in DNA: TGTGCCAGCAGACGACAGGCCCTCTCTGGAAACACCATATATTTT. Encoded protein: CASRRQALSGNTIYF.

The chain uses TRBV9 and TRBJ1-6; no clear D gene. The ends were cut back, 0 bases at V and 7 bases at J, with 8 bases in the middle. Germline CDR1 reads SGDLS; CDR2 reads YYNGEE. The CDR3 spans 14 residues. CDR3 amino acids: CASSVEAGNSPLHF. The CDR3 DNA sequence: TGTGCCAGCAGCGTAGAGGCGGGAAATTCACCCCTCCACTTT.

The gene calls are TRBV30 and TRBJ2-4, with D tentatively TRBD1 (5 bases). CDR1 and CDR2 (germline): GTSNPN, SVGIG (reference sequence). The CDR3 loop spans 15 amino acids. V dropped 1 base and J dropped 2 bases, with 12 bases sitting between them. The CDR3 sequence: CAWSGQGSTKNIQYF. As DNA, the CDR3 is TGTGCCTGGAGTGGCCAGGGTTCAACCAAAAACATTCAGTACTTC.

The chain employs TRBV4-1 and TRBJ1-5; no firm D call. The germline V and J ends were trimmed by 1 base and 0 bases, with 16 bases remaining between them. The CDR3 consists of 18 residues. From germline, CDR1 is MGHRA and CDR2 YSYEKL. DNA of the CDR3: TGCGCCAGCAGCCAAGCGGCCCCCGGGGAATATAGCAATCAGCCCCAGCATTTT. Amino acids: CASSQAAPGEYSNQPQHF.

This clone was counted only a few times. The V call is TRBV28, the J call TRBJ2-3, with D uncertain. V lost 2 bases to trimming and J lost 0 bases, with 6 bases between them. Germline CDR1 reads MDHEN; CDR2 reads SYDVKM. The CDR3 runs 14 residues. CDR3 region: CASSLPLSTDTQYF. For the CDR3, the DNA is TGTGCCAGCAGTTTACCCCTCAGCACAGATACGCAGTATTTT.

Only one count was recorded for this clone. The V and J genes are TRBV5-1 and TRBJ2-1; 9 nucleotides line up with TRBD2. V dropped 6 bases and J dropped 5; count of bases not matched to a gene: 3. Germline V gene data show CDR1 as SGHRS and CDR2 as YFSETQ. CDR3 length equals 13 residues. The CDR3 protein is CASTSGEDNEQFF. The CDR3 DNA is TGCGCCAGCACTAGCGGGGAAGACAATGAGCAGTTCTTC. The whole variable domain, remainder taken from reference TRBV5-1 and TRBJ2-1, is KAGVTQTPRYLIKTRGQQVTLSCSPISGHRSVSWYQQTPGQGLQFLFEYFSETQRNKGNFPGRFSGRQFSNSRSEMNVSTLELGDSALYLCASTSGEDNEQFFGPGTRLTVL.

This chain links TRBV5-1 with TRBJ2-5, with TRBD2 identical over 7 bases. V shed 0 bases, J shed 4 bases, and the junction held 9 bases outside the gene matches. Germline loops: CDR1 SGHRS, CDR2 YFSETQ. The CDR3 sequence is 16 residues long. The CDR3 is CASSLVASGGRETQYF. CDR3 nucleotide sequence: TGCGCCAGCAGCTTGGTGGCTAGCGGAGGGAGAGAGACCCAGTACTTC.

The chain joins TRBV19 to TRBJ1-1, with TRBD1 matching over 8 bases. Per the germline V gene, CDR1 is LNHDA and CDR2 is SQIVND (reference sequence). The CDR3 length is 15 residues. J lost 3 bases, V lost 7 bases, and 10 bases had no gene match. CDR3 sequence (DNA): TGTGCCAGTAAAAGTCAGGGGGCGCGTCACACTGAAGCTTTCTTT. Residues: CASKSQGARHTEAFF.

The chain employs TRBV5-5 and TRBJ2-5, with 11 bases matching TRBD2. This CDR3 comprises 14 residues. Per the germline V gene, CDR1 is SGHKS and CDR2 is YYEKEE (reference sequence). V dropped 2 bases and J dropped 5; count of bases not matched to a gene: 2. The CDR3 loop reads CASSFSGGAETQYF. CDR3 coding DNA: TGTGCCAGCAGCTTTAGCGGGGGGGCCGAGACCCAGTACTTC.

V gene TRBV9 combines with J gene TRBJ1-1; TRBD1 matches 9 bases. This CDR3 has 14 amino acids. V lost 4 bases, J lost 6 bases, and 7 bases stayed unmatched. CDR1 and CDR2 (germline): SGDLS, YYNGEE. Here the CDR3 DNA reads TGTGCCAGCAGCCCTGGGACAGGGTCTTCTGAAGCTTTCTTT. Amino acid sequence: CASSPGTGSSEAFF.

The genes are TRBV13 and TRBJ2-1; 9 bases line up with TRBD1. The CDR3 spans 14 residues. The germline V gene encodes CDR1 PRHDT and CDR2 FYEKMQ (reference sequence). After removal of 3 bases from V and 6 bases from J, the junction contained 3 bases not matched to a gene. CDR3: CASSLDRGGNEQFF. The CDR3 region has the DNA TGTGCCAGCAGCTTGGACAGGGGTGGCAATGAGCAGTTCTTC. Full variable domain (remainder filled in from reference TRBV13 and TRBJ2-1): AAGVIQSPRHLIKEKRETATLKCYPIPRHDTVYWYQQGPGQDPQFLISFYEKMQSDKGSIPDRFSAQQFSDYHSELNMSSLELGDSALYFCASSLDRGGNEQFFGPGTRLTVL.

V usage is TRBV5-8 and J usage is TRBJ2-1, with TRBD1 identical over 9 bases. V shed 4 bases and J 7 bases; nucleotides not matched to a gene: 6. The CDR3 extends over 14 amino acids. Germline V gene sequence: CDR1 SGHTS, CDR2 YDEGEE. CDR3 DNA sequence: TGTGCCAGCAGCGCAGGGACAGGGAGGAATGAGCAGTTCTTC. Amino acid sequence: CASSAGTGRNEQFF.

The chain joins TRBV7-2 to TRBJ1-5, with D perhaps matching TRBD1 (6 bases). CDR1 and CDR2 (germline): SGHTA, FQGNSA. Trimming stripped 4 bases from V and 4 bases from J, with 11 bases between. The CDR3 sequence is 14 residues long. Here the CDR3 reads CASSSRTENQPQHF. The CDR3 DNA sequence: TGTGCCAGCAGCTCCAGGACAGAAAATCAGCCCCAGCATTTT.

The chain employs TRBV9 and TRBJ1-3; D remains ambiguous. Trimming cost V 4 bases and J 0 bases, with 8 bases left between them. Looked up from germline, CDR1 is SGDLS and CDR2 is YYNGEE. The CDR3 runs to 14 residues. In DNA, the CDR3 is TGTGCCAGCAGCCTCAGTATCTCTGGAAACACCATATATTTT. Amino acid sequence: CASSLSISGNTIYF.

The chain combines TRBV2 with TRBJ2-4; TRBD1 might be the D (6 bases). The CDR3 is 13 residues long. Germline CDR1 is SNHLY and CDR2 is FYNNEI. The ends were cut back, 3 bases at V and 12 bases at J, with 15 bases in the middle. The CDR3 DNA reads as TGTGCCAGCAGTGAGATTGGGGGCGCGAGTCAGTACTTC. This gives the protein CASSEIGGASQYF.

The V call is TRBV19, the J call TRBJ1-1; 7 nucleotides line up with TRBD1. Germline V CDR1 and CDR2: LNHDA, SQIVND (reference sequence). The V gene end was trimmed by 5 bases and the J gene end by 4 bases; junction bases not matched to a gene: 7. CDR3 size: 14 residues. The CDR3 loop reads CASSETGITTEAFF. CDR3 DNA sequence: TGTGCCAGTAGTGAGACAGGGATCACCACTGAAGCTTTCTTT.

CDR3 in DNA: TGTGCCAGTAGGACCTCAGGGGTCGGCTATGGCTACACCTTC. Translation: CASRTSGVGYGYTF. The rearrangement links TRBV19 to TRBJ1-2; TRBD1 might be the D (6 bases). CDR3 length: 14 amino acids. Trimming left V 6 bases short and J 4 bases short, with 15 bases between. The germline CDR1 and CDR2 sequences are LNHDA and SQIVND (reference sequence).

The chain employs TRBV27 and TRBJ1-5; TRBD1 might be the D (6 bases). Germline CDR1 reads MNHEY; CDR2 reads SMNVEV (reference sequence). There are 16 residues in the CDR3. V was pared by 5 bases and J by 2 bases, with 16 bases between. CDR3 sequence: CASSPEQGRGNQPQHF. The CDR3 DNA sequence: TGTGCCAGCAGTCCAGAACAGGGTAGGGGCAATCAGCCCCAGCATTTT.

The V and J genes are TRBV11-2 and TRBJ1-3, with a possible D match to TRBD1 (6 bases). Trimming removed 8 bases at V and 2 bases at J, with 16 bases between. Looked up from germline, CDR1 is SGHAT and CDR2 is FQNNGV. This CDR3 is built from 15 residues. The CDR3 loop is CASRLWGTPGNTIYF. The DNA for the CDR3 is TGTGCCAGCCGACTATGGGGGACACCTGGAAACACCATATATTTT.